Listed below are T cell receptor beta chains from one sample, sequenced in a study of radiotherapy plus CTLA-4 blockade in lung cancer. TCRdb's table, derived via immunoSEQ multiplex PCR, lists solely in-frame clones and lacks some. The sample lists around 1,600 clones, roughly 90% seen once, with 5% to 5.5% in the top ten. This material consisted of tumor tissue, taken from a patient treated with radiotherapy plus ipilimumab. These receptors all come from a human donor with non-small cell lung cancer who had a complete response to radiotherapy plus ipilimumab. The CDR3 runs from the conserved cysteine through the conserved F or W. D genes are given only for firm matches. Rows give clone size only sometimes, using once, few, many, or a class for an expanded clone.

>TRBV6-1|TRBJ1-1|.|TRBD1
TGTGCCAGCAGTGATAATCCTCTCGGACAGGGGGGGACTGAAGCTTTCTTT
CASSDNPLGQGGTEAFF
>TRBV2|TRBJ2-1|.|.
TGTGCCAGCAGTGCGGGCATCGCCTACAATGAGCAGTTCTTC
CASSAGIAYNEQFF
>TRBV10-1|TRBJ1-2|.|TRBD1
TGCGCCAGGGGGGACAGGGTAATCGACGGCTACACCTTC
CARGDRVIDGYTF
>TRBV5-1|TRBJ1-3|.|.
TGCGCCAGCAGCTTAACCGGACCTGGAAACACCATATATTTT
CASSLTGPGNTIYF
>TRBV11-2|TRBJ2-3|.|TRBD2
TGTGCCAGCAGCTGGACTAGCGGCACAGATACGCAGTATTTT
CASSWTSGTDTQYF
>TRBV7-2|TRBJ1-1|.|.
TGTGCCAGCAGCTTAAAGGTGAACACTGAAGCTTTCTTT
CASSLKVNTEAFF
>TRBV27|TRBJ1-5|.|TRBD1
TGTGCCAGCAGTTTATCGACAGGGGGGAGCAATCAGCCCCAGCATTTT
CASSLSTGGSNQPQHF
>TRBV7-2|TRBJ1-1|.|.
TGTGCCAGCAGCTCTCCAGTGAACACTGAAGCTTTCTTT
CASSSPVNTEAFF
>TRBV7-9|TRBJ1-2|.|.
TGTGCCAGCAGCTTAGAAAACAGGGATGGCTACACCTTC
CASSLENRDGYTF
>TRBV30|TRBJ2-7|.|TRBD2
TGTGCCTGGATAGCGGGGGCCTACGAGCAGTACTTC
CAWIAGAYEQYF
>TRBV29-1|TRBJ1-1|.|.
TGCAGCGTTGGCAGGGTGATTGGAGCTTTCTTT
CSVGRVIGAFF
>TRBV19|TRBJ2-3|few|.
TGTGCCAGTAGTATAGGGACAGATACGCAGTATTTT
CASSIGTDTQYF
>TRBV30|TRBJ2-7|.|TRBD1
TGTGCCTGGAGTGGAGGGGGCACCCTCTACGAGCAGTACTTC
CAWSGGGTLYEQYF
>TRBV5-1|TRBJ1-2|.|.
TGCGCCAGCAGCTCCCGGACGGGAAATTCTAACTATGGCTACACCTTC
CASSSRTGNSNYGYTF
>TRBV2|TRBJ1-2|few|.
TGTGCCAGCAGTGAAGGACAGGCGAGGCCCTATGGCTACACCTTC
CASSEGQARPYGYTF
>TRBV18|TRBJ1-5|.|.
TGTGCCAGCTCTCCAGAGGGGGACTCGGGTCAGCCCCAGCATTTT
CASSPEGDSGQPQHF
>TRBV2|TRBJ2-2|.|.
TGTGCCAGCAGTGAAGGCGGTGGAACCGGGGAGCTGTTTTTT
CASSEGGGTGELFF
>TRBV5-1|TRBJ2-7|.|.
TGCGCCAGCAGCTTGGCAGGTGGCAGGACTGACTCCTACGAGCAGTACTTC
CASSLAGGRTDSYEQYF
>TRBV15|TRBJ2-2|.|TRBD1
TGTGCCACCAGCAGAGAGAGGGGGCGGAACACCGGGGAGCTGTTTTTT
CATSRERGRNTGELFF
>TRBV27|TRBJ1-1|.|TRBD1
TGTGCCAGCAGTCGACAGGGGTTAATGAACACTGAAGCTTTCTTT
CASSRQGLMNTEAFF
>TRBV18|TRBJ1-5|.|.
TGTGCCAGCTCACCTCTTCAGGGGAGTCAGCCCCAGCATTTT
CASSPLQGSQPQHF
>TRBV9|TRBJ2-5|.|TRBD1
TGTGCCAGCAGCGCCTTGGGACAGCCACAAGAGACCCAGTACTTC
CASSALGQPQETQYF
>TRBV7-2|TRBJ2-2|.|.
TGTGCCAGCAGCCTTGGGGACGGAGGGAACATCGGGGAGCTGTTTTTT
CASSLGDGGNIGELFF
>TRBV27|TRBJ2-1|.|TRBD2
TGTGCCAGCAGACTAGCGGGGGGGAACAATGAGCAGTTCTTC
CASRLAGGNNEQFF
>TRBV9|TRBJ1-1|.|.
TGTGCCAGCAGCGTCGGTGTCTGGGACACTGAAGCTTTCTTT
CASSVGVWDTEAFF
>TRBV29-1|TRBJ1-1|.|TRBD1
TGCAGCGTTGCCCTTCGACAGGGGAAAGCTTTCTTT
CSVALRQGKAFF
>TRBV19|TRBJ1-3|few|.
TGTGCCAGTAGTATTGTGGAAGGGGTTGGAAACACCATATATTTT
CASSIVEGVGNTIYF
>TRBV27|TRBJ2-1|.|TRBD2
TGTGCCAGCAGTCACACTAGCGGGGGGGACAATGAGCAGTTCTTC
CASSHTSGGDNEQFF
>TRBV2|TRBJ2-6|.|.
TGTGCCAGCAGTGTAGCTGCTTACCCGATACAAAGTCGGGCCAACGTCCTGACTTTC
CASSVAAYPIQSRANVLTF
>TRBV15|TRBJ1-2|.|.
TGTGCCACCAGCAGAGATTTTGGGGCCGTCGGCTACACCTTC
CATSRDFGAVGYTF
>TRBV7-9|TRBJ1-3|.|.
TGTGCCAGCAGCTTAGATAAGGGCACAGGCGATTTT
CASSLDKGTGDF
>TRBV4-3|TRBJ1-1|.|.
TGCGCCAGCAGCCAAGAACTTGACATTGATTTCGTGAACACTGAAGCTTTCTTT
CASSQELDIDFVNTEAFF
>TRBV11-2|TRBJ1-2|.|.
TGTGCCAGCAGCTTAGATATTTCCGCGGGTGGCTACACCTTC
CASSLDISAGGYTF
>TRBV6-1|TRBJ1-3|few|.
TGTGCCAGCAGGGAACCTGGCGGCTCTGGAAACACCATATATTTT
CASREPGGSGNTIYF
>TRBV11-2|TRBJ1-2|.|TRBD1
TGTGCCAGCAGCTTGGGACAGGGGGCCCATGGCTACACCTTC
CASSLGQGAHGYTF
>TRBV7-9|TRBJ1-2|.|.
TGTGCCAGCAGCTTAGACGCTTATGGCTACACCTTC
CASSLDAYGYTF
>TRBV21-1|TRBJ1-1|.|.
TGTGCCAGCGGCAAGGAATGGGGTGACAGTGAAGCTTTCTTT
CASGKEWGDSEAFF
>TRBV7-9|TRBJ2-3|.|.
TGTGCCAGCAGCTTCGGGGCGAGCACAGATACGCAGTATTTT
CASSFGASTDTQYF
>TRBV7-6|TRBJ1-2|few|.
TGTGCCAGCAGCTTAAGCTGGGGGGACGGCTACACCTTC
CASSLSWGDGYTF
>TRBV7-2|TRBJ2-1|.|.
TGTGCCAGCAGCTTAGGACAGGTGATCTACAATGAGCAGTTCTTC
CASSLGQVIYNEQFF
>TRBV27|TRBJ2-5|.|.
TGTGCCAGCAGTGAGCGAGAGGGGCCGTACCAAGAGACCCAGTACTTC
CASSEREGPYQETQYF
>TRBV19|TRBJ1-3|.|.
TGTGCCAGTAGTATCCAGGGTAGAGGACCTGGAAACACCATATATTTT
CASSIQGRGPGNTIYF
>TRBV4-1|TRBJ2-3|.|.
TGCGCCAGCAGCCTCCCCCGGGGCACGCAGTATTTT
CASSLPRGTQYF
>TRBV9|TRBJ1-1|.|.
TGTGCCAGCAGCGTAGAGGGGAACACTGAAGCTTTCTTT
CASSVEGNTEAFF
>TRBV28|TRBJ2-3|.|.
TGTGCCAGCAGTTTAGTGGCGGATAGCACAGATACGCAGTATTTT
CASSLVADSTDTQYF
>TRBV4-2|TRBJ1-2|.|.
TGTGCCAGCAGCCAAGATGGGGTGTTGAGCGGTGGCTACACCTTC
CASSQDGVLSGGYTF